A selection of T cell receptor beta chains follows, all from one sample in a study of shared clonotypes between healthy human individuals. The repertoire was sequenced with immunoSEQ multiplex PCR; TCRdb's copy has only in-frame clones and lacks some. This sample has around 2.1 million clones, with under 95% found just once. The sequenced material came from naive CD8+ T cells from PBMCs. These receptors were collected from a man younger than 35 in good health. Some clones in this sample may be carry-over from other donors' samples. Each CDR3 is given with its conserved first and last residue. A D gene is named only where the DNA matches it firmly. A row's size may be missing; if present it is once, few, many or a size class.

D	V	size	J	DNA	CDR3
NA	TRBV28	NA	TRBJ2-7	TGTGCCAGCAGTTCGTGGGACTTACCCTACGAGCAGTACTTC	CASSSWDLPYEQYF
TRBD2	TRBV11-1	NA	TRBJ2-1	TGTGCCAGCAGCCACCATGGACTAGCGGAGGAGAGCTCCTACAATGAGCAGTTCTTC	CASSHHGLAEESSYNEQFF
TRBD1	TRBV9	NA	TRBJ2-7	TGTGCCAGCAGCGTAGGTGGGGACAGCTCCTACGAGCAGTACTTC	CASSVGGDSSYEQYF
TRBD2	TRBV7-3	NA	TRBJ2-3	TGTGCCAGCCACTACAACCTCAAACGCGGGACTAGCGATTGGGGAGATACGCAGTATTTT	CASHYNLKRGTSDWGDTQYF
NA	TRBV6-5	once	TRBJ2-5	TGTGCCAGCCTTGACTTCCAAGAGACCCAGTACTTC	CASLDFQETQYF
TRBD1	TRBV27	NA	TRBJ2-7	TGTGCCAGCAGACTCGGGACAGGAAAGGCCTACGAGCAGTACTTC	CASRLGTGKAYEQYF
NA	TRBV4-1	NA	TRBJ2-5	TGCGCCAGCAGCCCTCAACCCGGGGGAACGGAGACCCAGTACTTC	CASSPQPGGTETQYF
NA	TRBV25-1	NA	TRBJ2-7	TGTGCCAGCAGTGAACAGTCCCCAGAGCAGTACTTC	CASSEQSPEQYF
NA	TRBV27	NA	TRBJ2-7	TGTGCCAGCAGTTTGGGGCATAGCGGTTCGACCTACGAGCAGTACTTC	CASSLGHSGSTYEQYF
NA	TRBV19	NA	TRBJ2-1	TGTGCCAGTAGTGTCAGTCTTTCATCCTACAATGAGCAGTTCTTC	CASSVSLSSYNEQFF
NA	TRBV28	NA	TRBJ1-5	TGTGCCGCCACCCTGGGGGCGGAGAATCAGCCCCAGCATTTT	CAATLGAENQPQHF
NA	TRBV28	once	TRBJ2-2	TGTGCCAGCGGAGACAAAGGGGACACCGGGGAGCTGTTTTTT	CASGDKGDTGELFF
TRBD1	TRBV10-3	NA	TRBJ1-4	TGTGCCATCAGTGAGTTTGGGACAGGGTACCAAGAAAAACTGTTTTTT	CAISEFGTGYQEKLFF
TRBD1	TRBV11-2	NA	TRBJ2-1	TGTGCCAGCAGCCTAGGTATGACAGGGGAATACAATGAGCAGTTCTTC	CASSLGMTGEYNEQFF
NA	TRBV9	NA	TRBJ2-2	TGTGCCAGCAGCGTAGCTACGCCCATCCCCTCCGGGGAGCTGTTTTTT	CASSVATPIPSGELFF
TRBD1	TRBV19	NA	TRBJ2-7	TGTGCCAGTAGTGCCGGGACAGGTTCCTACGAGCAGTACTTC	CASSAGTGSYEQYF
NA	TRBV27	NA	TRBJ2-7	TGTGCCAGCAGTTACGGGATCATGAACGAGCAGTACTTC	CASSYGIMNEQYF
NA	TRBV7-6	NA	TRBJ2-3	TGTGCCAGCAGCAATCTAGCGACTAGCACAGATACGCAGTATTTT	CASSNLATSTDTQYF
TRBD2	TRBV7-3	NA	TRBJ2-7	TGTGCCAGCAGCTTATCTAGCGGAGCTTCCTACGAGCAGTACTTC	CASSLSSGASYEQYF
NA	TRBV4-3	NA	TRBJ2-4	TGCGCCAGCAGCTTTGGGGGCGCGGGGGACATTCAGTACTTC	CASSFGGAGDIQYF
TRBD2	TRBV2	NA	TRBJ2-7	TGTGCCAGCACCGGGACTAGCTACCAGCAGTACTTC	CASTGTSYQQYF
NA	TRBV5-6	NA	TRBJ1-1	TGTGCCAGCAGCACCGACTACCTGGCTGAAGCTTTCTTT	CASSTDYLAEAFF
TRBD2	TRBV7-9	NA	TRBJ2-1	TGTGCCAGCAGCGCCTCGGGACTAGCGGACAATGAGCAGTTCTTC	CASSASGLADNEQFF
NA	TRBV5-6	NA	TRBJ2-1	TGTGCCAGCAGCTTGTTGGGGGTTACCTACAATGAGCAGTTCTTC	CASSLLGVTYNEQFF
NA	TRBV25-1	NA	TRBJ1-5	TGTGCCAGCAGTGAATATGGGTTTCAGCCCCAGCATTTT	CASSEYGFQPQHF
NA	TRBV15	NA	TRBJ1-3	TGTGCCACCAGCAAACCTATAAGGGGGTCCGTCTCTGGAAACACCATATATTTT	CATSKPIRGSVSGNTIYF
NA	TRBV19	NA	TRBJ2-1	TGTGCCAGTAGTCTAGGACTAACGAGCTCCTACAATGAGCAGTTCTTC	CASSLGLTSSYNEQFF
NA	TRBV11-2	NA	TRBJ2-7	TGTGCCAGCAGCACGGGACGACGGTTCTCCTACGAGCAGTACTTC	CASSTGRRFSYEQYF
NA	TRBV7-9	NA	TRBJ1-5	TGTGCCAGCAGCTTAGGCGGGGCGTATTTGGATTTT	CASSLGGAYLDF
NA	TRBV19	once	TRBJ2-3	TGTGCCAGTAGTATTAGACATTTCCCAGCGGCAGATACGCAGTATTTT	CASSIRHFPAADTQYF
TRBD2	TRBV5-5	NA	TRBJ2-5	TGTGCCAGCAGCGGGGGACTAGCGGTTCAAGAGACCCAGTACTTC	CASSGGLAVQETQYF
TRBD1	TRBV5-4	NA	TRBJ2-5	TGTGCCAGCAGCTTCGGGACAGAACAAGAGACCCAGTACTTC	CASSFGTEQETQYF
TRBD1	TRBV5-6	NA	TRBJ1-6	TGTGCCAGCAGCTTCTCGACAGGGATTAGATCACCCCTCCACTTT	CASSFSTGIRSPLHF
NA	TRBV9	NA	TRBJ2-2	TGTGCCAGCAGCCCACGGGGCGCGAACACCGGGGAGCTGTTTTTT	CASSPRGANTGELFF
NA	TRBV5-8	once	TRBJ2-5	TGTGCCAGCAGCTTGGCGCCAGGGATGTACCAAGAGACCCAGTACTTC	CASSLAPGMYQETQYF
TRBD2	TRBV11-3	NA	TRBJ2-2	TGTGCCAGCAGCTTTAGCGGGAGTAACACCGGGGAGCTGTTTTTT	CASSFSGSNTGELFF
NA	TRBV28	NA	TRBJ2-1	TGTGCCAGCAGTTTGTGGTCCAATGAGCAGTTCTTC	CASSLWSNEQFF
NA	TRBV5-5	NA	TRBJ2-3	TGTGCCAGCAGCCATCCTTTGGGGGAGCCAGATACGCAGTATTTT	CASSHPLGEPDTQYF
TRBD1	TRBV9	NA	TRBJ2-7	TGTGCCAGTTCCCGGACAGGAAATGCCTACGAGCAGTACTTC	CASSRTGNAYEQYF